This entry lists 19 T cell receptor beta chains sequenced from one sample in a study of graft-versus-host responses after intestinal transplantation. Produced via immunoSEQ multiplex PCR; TCRdb's table is partial and in-frame only. Of some 150,000 clones in the sample, 80% to 95% were seen once. Their target antigens are unknown. Sample: unstimulated CD4+ T cells sorted from spleen or lymph node cells, taken before intestinal transplant. The receptor set was obtained from a human donor who received an intestinal transplant.

The chain combines TRBV7-7 with TRBJ2-3; D is unclear. The CDR3 is made up of 13 amino acids. CDR1 and CDR2 from the germline V gene are SSHAT and FNYEAQ (reference sequence). V lost 1 base and J 4 bases, leaving 6 bases between the germline ends. CDR3: CASSLDQADTQYF. The CDR3 nucleotides read TGTGCCAGCAGCTTAGACCAGGCAGATACGCAGTATTTT.

The rearrangement joins TRBV5-1 to TRBJ2-5, with 8 bases that match TRBD2. The ends lost 6 bases at V and 1 base at J; junction bases unmatched: 5. The CDR3 loop spans 14 amino acids. CDR1 SGHRS and CDR2 YFSETQ come from the germline V gene. The CDR3 region is CASTRSGSQETQYF. Here the CDR3 DNA reads TGCGCCAGCACTCGGAGCGGGAGCCAAGAGACCCAGTACTTC. The full variable domain, in which reference TRBV5-1 and TRBJ2-5 provide the parts outside the CDR3, is KAGVTQTPRYLIKTRGQQVTLSCSPISGHRSVSWYQQTPGQGLQFLFEYFSETQRNKGNFPGRFSGRQFSNSRSEMNVSTLELGDSALYLCASTRSGSQETQYFGPGTRLLVL.

V is TRBV9 and J is TRBJ2-7; D may be TRBD1 or TRBD2 (5 bases each). CDR3 length equals 15 residues. Germline loops: CDR1 SGDLS, CDR2 YYNGEE. The V gene lost 4 bases and the J gene lost 3 bases, with 17 bases spanning the gap. CDR3 nucleotide sequence: TGTGCCAGCAGCCCCCGGGACGGCTTGGTCTACGAGCAGTACTTC. It is translated as CASSPRDGLVYEQYF.

The chain joins TRBV5-6 to TRBJ2-3; D is unclear. This CDR3 has 13 residues. The V gene lost 0 bases and the J gene lost 2 bases, with 4 bases spanning the gap. Per germline, CDR1 SGHDT and CDR2 YYEEEE. CDR3 nucleotides: TGTGCCAGCAGCTTGGCCTACACAGATACGCAGTATTTT. It codes for CASSLAYTDTQYF.

The rearrangement joins TRBV6-5 to TRBJ2-5; perhaps TRBD1 as D (5 bases). The assigned J gene may be wrong: the sequence end matches TRBJ2-7 better. The germline V gene has CDR1 MNHEY and CDR2 SVGAGI. The CDR3 has 15 amino acids. As DNA, the CDR3 is TGTGCCAGCAGTCTCCATGTAGGGGTTGCCTACGAGCAGTACTTC. Amino acids: CASSLHVGVAYEQYF.

The chain combines TRBV6-1 with TRBJ2-3, with D perhaps TRBD1 or TRBD2 (6 bases each). V lost 0 bases, J lost 0 bases, and 7 bases lay in between. The CDR3 contains 15 residues. Germline V gene lookup returns CDR1 MNHNS and CDR2 SASEGT. CDR3: CASSEAGGSTDTQYF. CDR3 DNA: TGTGCCAGCAGTGAAGCGGGGGGCAGCACAGATACGCAGTATTTT.

This sequence joins TRBV28 and TRBJ1-5, with unresolved D. The V gene lost 9 bases and the J gene lost 2 bases, with 8 bases spanning the gap. The CDR3 length is 12 residues. Germline CDR1 MDHEN, CDR2 SYDVKM. In DNA, the CDR3 is TGTGCCAGGGGCCGGGGCAATCAGCCCCAGCATTTT. Translating it yields CARGRGNQPQHF.

A single count supports this clone. The same CDR3 is also encoded by other DNA sequences in this sample. The genes are TRBV5-4 and TRBJ2-1; D remains unclear. Germline V gene data show CDR1 as SGHNT and CDR2 as YYREEE (reference sequence). The CDR3 totals 15 residues. V was clipped by 0 bases and J by 0 bases, with 7 bases between them. In DNA form, the CDR3 reads TGTGCCAGCAGCTTGGGCGGATCCTCCTACAATGAGCAGTTCTTC. Its protein is CASSLGGSSYNEQFF.

This chain uses TRBV5-1 with TRBJ2-3; a possible D gene is TRBD2 (6 bases). Trimming cost V 1 base and J 5 bases, with 23 bases left between them. Germline assignment: CDR1 SGHRS and CDR2 YFSETQ. The CDR3 extends over 18 amino acids. CDR3 coding DNA: TGCGCCAGCAGCTTGAGGAGGGCCCCGGGGCAAGGGGAAGATACGCAGTATTTT. Amino acids: CASSLRRAPGQGEDTQYF.

V and J are TRBV7-9 and TRBJ1-1; 9 nucleotides agree with TRBD1. Germline V gives CDR1 SEHNR, CDR2 FQNEAQ (reference sequence). V was pared by 1 base and J by 8 bases, with 5 bases of the junction left unmatched. This CDR3 contains 14 residues. CDR3 amino acids: CASSLGGQGTEAFF. Here the CDR3 DNA reads TGTGCCAGCAGCTTAGGGGGACAGGGAACCGAAGCTTTCTTT.

J is TRBJ2-2 and V is TRBV19; TRBD2 matches at 11 bases. Germline CDR1 and CDR2: LNHDA and SQIVND (reference sequence). The CDR3 sequence is 16 residues long. After removal of 3 bases from V and 6 bases from J, the junction contained 6 bases not matched to a gene. This CDR3 reads CASSIYSGRAPGELFF. The CDR3 DNA reads as TGTGCCAGTAGTATTTATAGCGGGAGGGCCCCCGGGGAGCTGTTTTTT.

This sequence joins TRBV5-1 and TRBJ1-4; TRBD1 aligns across 9 bases. Germline V lookup: CDR1 SGHRS, CDR2 YFSETQ. This CDR3 is 14 amino acids long. V was clipped by 4 bases and J by 5 bases; unmatched bases: 3. This chain's CDR3 is CASSPGTGNEKLFF. Here the CDR3 DNA reads TGCGCCAGCAGCCCCGGGACAGGGAATGAAAAACTGTTTTTT.

The chain employs TRBV20-1 and TRBJ2-7; D uncertain. Germline V gene sequence: CDR1 DFQATT, CDR2 SNEGSKA (reference sequence). Trimming took 6 bases from V and 4 from J, leaving 10 bases between them. The CDR3 has 11 amino acids. The CDR3 DNA reads as TGCAGTGCCCGTACCTGGTACGAGCAGTACTTC. It is translated as CSARTWYEQYF.

The chain employs TRBV11-2 and TRBJ2-2, with 8 nucleotides matching TRBD2. Germline V CDR1 and CDR2: SGHAT, FQNNGV. V was clipped by 1 base and J by 3 bases; unmatched bases: 1. This CDR3 comprises 15 residues. The CDR3 DNA follows: TGTGCCAGCAGCTTAGTCGGGGGGGACACCGGGGAGCTGTTTTTT. Translation gives CASSLVGGDTGELFF.

The CDR3 spells CASSSNWRIADTQYF. In nucleotides, the CDR3 is TGTGCCAGCAGCTCCAACTGGAGGATAGCAGATACGCAGTATTTT. The chain has TRBV4-2 and TRBJ2-3; D perhaps matches TRBD2 (5 bases). This CDR3 is 15 amino acids long. Trimming pared 5 bases from V and 4 bases from J, leaving 16 bases between. CDR1 is LGHNA and CDR2 is YNFKEQ in the germline V gene.

The chain joins TRBV28 to TRBJ2-5, with 15 bases matching TRBD2. After removal of 3 bases from V and 5 bases from J, the junction contained 7 bases not matched to a gene. The germline gives CDR1 MDHEN, CDR2 SYDVKM. The CDR3 totals 17 residues. DNA of the CDR3: TGTGCCAGCAGTTTCCCAGAGGGACTAGCGGGGGGTGAGACCCAGTACTTC. Protein sequence: CASSFPEGLAGGETQYF.

The V and J genes are TRBV5-1 and TRBJ2-1, with 13 bases fitting TRBD2. Germline-derived CDR1 and CDR2 are SGHRS and YFSETQ. This CDR3 contains 16 residues. The V gene end was trimmed by 0 bases and the J gene end by 8 bases; junction bases not matched to a gene: 5. CDR3 sequence (DNA): TGCGCCAGCAGCTTGGCCCGGACTAGCGGGAGTCATGAGCAGTTCTTC. It specifies CASSLARTSGSHEQFF.

Only one count was recorded for this clone. The chain couples TRBV28 to TRBJ2-7; D is undetermined. The CDR3 sequence is 17 residues long. CDR1 is MDHEN, CDR2 SYDVKM, per germline. V dropped 3 bases and J dropped 3 bases, with 21 bases sitting between them. The CDR3 coding sequence is TGTGCCAGCAGTTTTTCCCGGATAGGAATCACTTTCTACGAGCAGTACTTC. The encoded protein is CASSFSRIGITFYEQYF.

This chain uses TRBV18 with TRBJ2-3, with 9 positions matching TRBD2. Germline CDR1 is KGHSH and CDR2 is LQKENI. The CDR3 is made up of 16 amino acids. V shed 3 bases and J 6 bases; nucleotides not matched to a gene: 10. The CDR3, as DNA: TGTGCCAGCTCACCGGGTAGCGGGAGAGGTTCTGATACGCAGTATTTT. This gives the protein CASSPGSGRGSDTQYF.